The T cell receptor (beta chain) under discussion was sequenced for a study of T cells in tumors after PD-1 blockade. Produced via immunoSEQ multiplex PCR; TCRdb's table is partial and in-frame only. The profile shows 15,000 to 20,000 clones, around 85% of them singletons. Trimming removed 0 bases from V and 3 bases from J, with 6 bases in between. The CDR3 is 13 residues long. Germline loops: CDR1 SGHRS, CDR2 YFSETQ. The J gene is TRBJ2-5, the V gene TRBV5-1; no clear D. The sequence was obtained from a human donor with advanced basal cell or squamous cell carcinoma (not recorded which). This sample comprised PBMCs, obtained after anti-PD-1 therapy. The CDR3 DNA sequence: TGCGCCAGCAGCTTGGCAATAAAAGAGACCCAGTACTTC. Protein sequence: CASSLAIKETQYF.